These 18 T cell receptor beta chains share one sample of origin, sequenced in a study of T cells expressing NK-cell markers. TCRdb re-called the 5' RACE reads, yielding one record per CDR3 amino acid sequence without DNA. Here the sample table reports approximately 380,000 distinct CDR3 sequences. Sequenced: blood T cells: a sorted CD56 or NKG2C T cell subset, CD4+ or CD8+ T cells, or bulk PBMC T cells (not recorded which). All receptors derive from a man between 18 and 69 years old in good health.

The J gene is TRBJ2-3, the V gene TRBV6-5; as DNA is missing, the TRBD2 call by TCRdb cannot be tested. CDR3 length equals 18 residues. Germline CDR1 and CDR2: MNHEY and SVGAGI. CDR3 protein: CASSFSGLAGGSTDTQYF.

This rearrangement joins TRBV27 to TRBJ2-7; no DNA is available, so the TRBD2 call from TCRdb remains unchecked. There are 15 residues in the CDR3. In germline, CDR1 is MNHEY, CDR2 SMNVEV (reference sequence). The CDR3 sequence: CASMKEGTYQNEQYF.

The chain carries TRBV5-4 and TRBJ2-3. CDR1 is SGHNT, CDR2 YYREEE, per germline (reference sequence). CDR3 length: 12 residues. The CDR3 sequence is CASSLDTRMQYF.

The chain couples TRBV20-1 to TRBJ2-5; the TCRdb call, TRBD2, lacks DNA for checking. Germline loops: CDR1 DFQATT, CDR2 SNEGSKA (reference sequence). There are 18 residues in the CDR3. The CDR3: CSARDRLAGRHAGETQYF.

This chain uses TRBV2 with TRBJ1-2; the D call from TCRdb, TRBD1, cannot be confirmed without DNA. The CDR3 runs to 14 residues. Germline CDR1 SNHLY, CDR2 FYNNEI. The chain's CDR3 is CASIQGTGNYGYTF.

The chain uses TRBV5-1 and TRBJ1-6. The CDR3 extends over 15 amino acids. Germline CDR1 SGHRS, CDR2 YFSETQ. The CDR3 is CASSLSASFNSPLHF.

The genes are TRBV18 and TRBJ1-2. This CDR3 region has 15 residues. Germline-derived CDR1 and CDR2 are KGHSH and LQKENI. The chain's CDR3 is CASSPGPSTNYGYTF.

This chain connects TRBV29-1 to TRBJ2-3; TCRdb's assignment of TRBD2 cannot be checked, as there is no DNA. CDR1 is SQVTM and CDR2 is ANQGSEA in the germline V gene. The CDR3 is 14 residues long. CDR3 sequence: CSIKSGASTDTQYF.

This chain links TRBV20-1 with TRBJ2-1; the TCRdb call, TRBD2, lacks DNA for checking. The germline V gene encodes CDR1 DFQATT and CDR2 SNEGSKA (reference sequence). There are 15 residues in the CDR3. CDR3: CSADQRGAEYNEQFF.

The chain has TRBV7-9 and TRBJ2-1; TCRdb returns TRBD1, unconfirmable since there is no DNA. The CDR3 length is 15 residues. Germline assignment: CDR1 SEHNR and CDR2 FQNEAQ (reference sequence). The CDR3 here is CASRSTGGRYNEQFF.

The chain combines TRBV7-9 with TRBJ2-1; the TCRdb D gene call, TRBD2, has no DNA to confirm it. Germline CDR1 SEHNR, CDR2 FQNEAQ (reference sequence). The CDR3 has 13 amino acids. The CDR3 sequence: CASSESPRNEQFF.

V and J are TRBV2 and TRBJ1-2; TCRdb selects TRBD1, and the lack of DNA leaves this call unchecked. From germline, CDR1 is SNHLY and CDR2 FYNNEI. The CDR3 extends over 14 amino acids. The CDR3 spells CASQGQGLSRGYTF.

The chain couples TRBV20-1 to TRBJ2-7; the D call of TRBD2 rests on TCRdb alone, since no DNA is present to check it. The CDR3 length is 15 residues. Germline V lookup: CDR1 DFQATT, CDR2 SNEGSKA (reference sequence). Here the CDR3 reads CSANLFAGGRGEQYF.

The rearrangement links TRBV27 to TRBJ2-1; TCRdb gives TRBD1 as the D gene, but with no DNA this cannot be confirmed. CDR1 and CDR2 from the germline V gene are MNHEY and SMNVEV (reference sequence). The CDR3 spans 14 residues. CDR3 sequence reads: CASSSVPSYNEQFF.

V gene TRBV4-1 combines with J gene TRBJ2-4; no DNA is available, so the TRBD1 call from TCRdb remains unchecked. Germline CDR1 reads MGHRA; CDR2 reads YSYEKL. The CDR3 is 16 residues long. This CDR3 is CASSSGSWGAKNIQYF.

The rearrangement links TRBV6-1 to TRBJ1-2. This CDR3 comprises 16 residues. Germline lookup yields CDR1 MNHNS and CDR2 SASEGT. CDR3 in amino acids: CASSEGLSGVGYGYTF.

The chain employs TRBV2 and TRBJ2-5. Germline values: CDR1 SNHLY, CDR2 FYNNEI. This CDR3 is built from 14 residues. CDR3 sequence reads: CASSQEGSSQTQYF.

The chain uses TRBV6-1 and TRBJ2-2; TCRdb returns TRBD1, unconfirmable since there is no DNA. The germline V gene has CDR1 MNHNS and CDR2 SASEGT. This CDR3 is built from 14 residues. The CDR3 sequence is CASRERPWGGELFF.